These T cell receptor beta chains were read from a single sample in a study of blood T cell repertoires in COVID-19. TCRdb keeps only in-frame clones here, not all; method: immunoSEQ multiplex PCR. Of under 150,000 clones in the sample, approximately 82% are singletons; the top ten hold about 9.6%. Sample: peripheral blood. The source of these receptors is a man aged 35 to 55 with active or convalescent COVID-19. Each CDR3 is given with its conserved first and last residue. D genes are given only for firm matches. Size is omitted from some rows. Given values are once, few, many or a class for expanded clones.

V,D,size,J,DNA,CDR3
TRBV20-1,.,.,TRBJ1-5,TGCAGTGCTAGTAGGGCAGGGATTGACCAGCCCCAGCATTTT,CSASRAGIDQPQHF
TRBV15,TRBD1,.,TRBJ2-5,TGTGCCACCAGCAGAGCCGGGACAGGGGCCTCCCAAGAGACCCAGTACTTC,CATSRAGTGASQETQYF
TRBV30,.,.,TRBJ1-2,TGTGCCGTAAACGGAGGGGGGGCCATTTTTGGCTACACCTTC,CAVNGGGAIFGYTF
TRBV7-2,.,.,TRBJ1-1,TGTGCCAGCAGCTACCTACAGAGCCTCCGAGCTGATGCTTTCTTT,CASSYLQSLRADAFF
TRBV30,.,.,TRBJ1-5,TGTGCCTGGAGCCCCGACAGTGGGTTTAGGCCCCAGCATTTT,CAWSPDSGFRPQHF
TRBV27,.,few,TRBJ1-2,TGTGCCAGCAGTTTCGCAGGGCGTACGAGCTATGGCTACACCTTC,CASSFAGRTSYGYTF
TRBV2,.,.,TRBJ1-5,TGTGCCAGCAGTGTCCCGACAGTTAGCAATCAGCCCCAGCATTTT,CASSVPTVSNQPQHF
TRBV2,.,.,TRBJ2-1,TGTGCCAGCAGTGAAAGTGGGGGGGCAGGGAATGAGCAGTTCTTC,CASSESGGAGNEQFF
TRBV9,.,.,TRBJ2-1,TGTGCCAGCAGCCCTAGGACAGTAGGCAATGAGCAGTTCTTC,CASSPRTVGNEQFF
TRBV6-2/TRBV6-3,TRBD1,.,TRBJ2-7,TGTGCCAGCAGTTATAAGACAGGGGGGGGCTACGAGCAGTACTTC,CASSYKTGGGYEQYF
TRBV7-9,.,.,TRBJ1-3,TGTGCCAGCAGCTTAGTATCCAGGGCGGGAGACACCATATATTTT,CASSLVSRAGDTIYF
TRBV7-9,.,.,TRBJ2-6,TGTGCCAGCAGCTTAGTAGACTCTGGGGCCAACGTCCTGACTTTC,CASSLVDSGANVLTF
TRBV2,TRBD2,.,TRBJ2-3,TGTGCCAGCAGGTCTGGACTAGCGACAGATACGCAGTATTTT,CASRSGLATDTQYF
TRBV30,.,.,TRBJ1-4,TGTGCCTGGAGAAGGTCGGGTCCTAATGAAAAACTGTTTTTT,CAWRRSGPNEKLFF
TRBV2,.,few,TRBJ1-6,TGTGCCAGCGGTTTCAGGGAATCGCTCCACTTT,CASGFRESLHF
TRBV3-1/TRBV3-2,.,.,TRBJ2-3,TGTGCCAGCAGCCAAGGCGGGATAGGCACAGATACGCAGTATTTT,CASSQGGIGTDTQYF
TRBV5-5,TRBD2,.,TRBJ2-5,TGTGCCAGCAGAGGGAGCGGGGGTTTACAAGAGACCCAGTACTTC,CASRGSGGLQETQYF
TRBV3-1/TRBV3-2,.,.,TRBJ2-7,TGTGCCAGCAGCCAAGCGGGGGGCCCCTACGAGCAGTACTTC,CASSQAGGPYEQYF
TRBV7-3,.,.,TRBJ1-2,TGTGCCAGCAGCCCCGCGGGAGTGGGGGACGGCGGCTACACCTTC,CASSPAGVGDGGYTF
TRBV27,.,.,TRBJ2-1,TGTGCCAGCAGTTTAGGGCAGGTCGCCTTGGGTGAGCAGTTCTTC,CASSLGQVALGEQFF
TRBV5-4,.,.,TRBJ2-1,TGTGCCAGCATGGATGGGGGGGCGGTCAATGAGCAGTTCTTC,CASMDGGAVNEQFF
TRBV9,TRBD2,.,TRBJ2-2,TGTGCCAGCAGCAAAGCGGTACTAGCGGGGGTCGCGAACACCGGGGAGCTGTTTTTT,CASSKAVLAGVANTGELFF
TRBV6-1,.,.,TRBJ2-7,TGTGCCAGCAGTGAAGAGGGGGGGGGCTCCTACGAGCAGTACTTC,CASSEEGGGSYEQYF
TRBV19,.,.,TRBJ1-2,TGTGCCAGTAGTCCCTTGAGCCGCAGGGATGGAGCTGGCTACACCTTC,CASSPLSRRDGAGYTF
TRBV10-3,.,.,TRBJ2-2,TGTGCCATCAGTGATGGAGGGGGGGCCGCCGGGGAGCTGTTTTTT,CAISDGGGAAGELFF
TRBV18,.,.,TRBJ2-5,TGTGCCAGCTCACCACCGCCGCAGGGAAAAGAGACCCAGTACTTC,CASSPPPQGKETQYF
TRBV29-1,TRBD1,once,TRBJ1-1,TGCAGCGGAACCGGACAGGGGACCACTGAAGCTTTCTTT,CSGTGQGTTEAFF
TRBV6-6,TRBD1,.,TRBJ1-6,TGTGCCAGCAGCCTATATCGGGGACAGGGTAATTCACCCCTCCACTTT,CASSLYRGQGNSPLHF
TRBV27,TRBD1,.,TRBJ1-4,TGTGCCAGCAGTCCGGGACAGGGGGTGGGAAAACTGTTTTTT,CASSPGQGVGKLFF
TRBV2,TRBD1,.,TRBJ1-5,TGTGCCAGCAGCCCGACAGGGTTTAGCAATCAGCCCCAGCATTTT,CASSPTGFSNQPQHF
TRBV25-1,.,once,TRBJ1-3,TGTGCCAGCAGTGATGGGAGTGTAGGCGAGCGCTCTGGAAACACCATATATTTT,CASSDGSVGERSGNTIYF
TRBV5-6,.,.,TRBJ1-2,TGTGCCAGCAGCTTGACTTATGGCTACACCTTC,CASSLTYGYTF
TRBV10-1,.,many,TRBJ2-7,TGCGCCAGCAGTGGAGGGGGATCCTACGAGCAGTACTTC,CASSGGGSYEQYF
TRBV4-2,.,.,TRBJ1-6,TGTGCCAGCAGCCAAGCCCAGGGGAATTCACCCCTCCACTTT,CASSQAQGNSPLHF
TRBV5-1,TRBD2,.,TRBJ2-5,TGCGCCAGCAGCTTGACCGCGGGGGGGGAGACCCAGTACTTC,CASSLTAGGETQYF
TRBV25-1,TRBD2,.,TRBJ2-1,TGTGCCAGCACCTCCAAGCGGGGCGTCGGTGAGCAGTTCTTC,CASTSKRGVGEQFF
TRBV5-1,.,.,TRBJ2-3,TGCGCCAGCAGCGGACGGACTGGATCCACAGATACGCAGTATTTT,CASSGRTGSTDTQYF
TRBV11-2,.,many,TRBJ1-2,TGTGCCAGCAGCTCGTTACAGCGGATGGCCTATGGCTACACCTTC,CASSSLQRMAYGYTF
TRBV9,.,.,TRBJ2-7,TGTGCCAGCAGCGTAACCTCTGGGCAGGGTTTACCCTACGAGCAGTACTTC,CASSVTSGQGLPYEQYF
TRBV2,.,.,TRBJ2-1,TGTGCCAGCAGTGGCCCAGGGTCGAATGAGCAGTTCTTC,CASSGPGSNEQFF
TRBV1,.,.,TRBJ2-4,TGCACCAGCAGCCAAGAAGAGGGGGACGGAGACATTCAGTACTTC,CTSSQEEGDGDIQYF
TRBV21-1,.,.,TRBJ2-3,TGTGCCAGCAGCAACCGCGGGGCGGGACAGGGAAAATTGGTGCCCACAGATACGCAGTATTTT,CASSNRGAGQGKLVPTDTQYF
TRBV15,.,.,TRBJ1-6,TGTGCCACCAGGGGAGGGTTAAATTCACCCCTCCACTTT,CATRGGLNSPLHF
TRBV6-6,TRBD1,.,TRBJ1-4,TGTGCCAGCAGGGAACAGGGGTCTAATGAAAAACTGTTTTTT,CASREQGSNEKLFF
TRBV5-1,TRBD2,.,TRBJ2-5,TGCGCCAGCAGCCTCGGGACTAGCGGGGGGTTAAACCAAGAGACCCAGTACTTC,CASSLGTSGGLNQETQYF
TRBV7-2,.,.,TRBJ2-1,TGTGCCAGCAGCTGGAGGATGAAGGGACTTACCTACAATGAGCAGTTCTTC,CASSWRMKGLTYNEQFF
TRBV28,TRBD1,.,TRBJ1-2,TGTGCCAGCAGTCAAGCCGGGACAGGGTTTAACTATGGCTACACCTTC,CASSQAGTGFNYGYTF
TRBV5-1,TRBD2,.,TRBJ2-3,TGCGCCACCCAGGGTAGCGGGGGCGCAGATACGCAGTATTTT,CATQGSGGADTQYF
TRBV15,TRBD1,many,TRBJ1-1,TGTGCCACCGCTTCGGGGCAGGGGGACACTGAAGCTTTCTTT,CATASGQGDTEAFF
TRBV7-3,TRBD2,once,TRBJ2-3,TGTGCCAGCAGCCGCGGGGGGGCGGCAGATACGCAGTATTTT,CASSRGGAADTQYF